The rows below give T cell receptor beta chains drawn from one sample of a study of T-cell memory formation after mild COVID-19. TCRdb reprocessed the 5' RACE reads via MiXCR and lists one record per CDR3 protein. There are about 600,000 distinct CDR3 sequences in the sample; about 20% occur only once, and around 9.2% lies in the top ten. The sample comprised PBMCs or a T cell subset sorted from them (not recorded which). All receptors derive from an adult woman who had mild COVID-19 (a few samples of this study predate the infection). Cell type and time point are not known. CDR3s include the opening cysteine and the closing phenylalanine or tryptophan. D genes are given only for firm matches. Clone size, where shown, is once, few, many, or a class for clones that have expanded.

d_call: TRBD2; v_call: TRBV6-5; j_call: TRBJ2-1; clone_size: few; cdr3_aa: CASRSSGGTTYNEQFF; cdr3_nt: TGTGCCAGCAGGTCTAGCGGAGGGACCACCTACAATGAGCAGTTCTTC
d_call: .; v_call: TRBV9; j_call: TRBJ2-7; clone_size: few; cdr3_aa: CASSVGGAPSSIDEQYF; cdr3_nt: TGTGCCAGCAGCGTTGGAGGGGCCCCCAGTTCTATCGACGAGCAGTACTTC
d_call: .; v_call: TRBV27; j_call: TRBJ2-5; clone_size: .; cdr3_aa: CASSMRAQETQYF; cdr3_nt: TGTGCCAGCAGTATGCGGGCCCAAGAGACCCAGTACTTC
d_call: .; v_call: TRBV5-5; j_call: TRBJ2-7; clone_size: .; cdr3_aa: CASSVYVGDEQYF; cdr3_nt: TGTGCCAGCAGCGTCTATGTTGGGGACGAGCAGTACTTC
d_call: TRBD1; v_call: TRBV29-1; j_call: TRBJ2-3; clone_size: few; cdr3_aa: CSGQTGQGSTDTQYF; cdr3_nt: TGCAGCGGCCAAACCGGACAGGGAAGCACAGATACGCAGTATTTT
d_call: .; v_call: TRBV29-1; j_call: TRBJ2-3; clone_size: few; cdr3_aa: CSVDGSTDTQYF; cdr3_nt: TGCAGCGTTGACGGGAGCACAGATACGCAGTATTTT
d_call: TRBD2; v_call: TRBV24-1; j_call: TRBJ2-1; clone_size: .; cdr3_aa: CATSDLLAGGGNEQFF; cdr3_nt: TGTGCCACCAGTGATTTATTGGCGGGAGGTGGCAATGAGCAGTTCTTC
d_call: .; v_call: TRBV6-2/TRBV6-3; j_call: TRBJ2-5; clone_size: few; cdr3_aa: CASSKRVRETQYF; cdr3_nt: TGTGCCAGCAGTAAACGAGTCCGGGAGACCCAGTACTTC
d_call: .; v_call: TRBV19; j_call: TRBJ2-7; clone_size: few; cdr3_aa: CASSPEEGSYEQYF; cdr3_nt: TGTGCCAGTAGTCCGGAGGAGGGCTCCTACGAGCAGTACTTC
d_call: .; v_call: TRBV3-1; j_call: TRBJ2-1; clone_size: .; cdr3_aa: CASSLRLGREQFF; cdr3_nt: TGTGCCAGCAGCCTCCGACTTGGGAGGGAGCAGTTCTTC
d_call: .; v_call: TRBV18; j_call: TRBJ1-4; clone_size: .; cdr3_aa: CASSPDRNNEKLFF; cdr3_nt: TGTGCCAGCTCCCCCGACAGGAATAATGAAAAACTGTTTTTT
d_call: .; v_call: TRBV3-1; j_call: TRBJ2-1; clone_size: few; cdr3_aa: CASMEGAGALQNEQFF; cdr3_nt: TGTGCCAGCATGGAGGGGGCGGGAGCCCTACAGAATGAGCAGTTCTTC
d_call: .; v_call: TRBV12-3/TRBV12-4; j_call: TRBJ1-6; clone_size: .; cdr3_aa: CASTSRDLLNSPLHF; cdr3_nt: TGTGCCAGCACTTCTCGGGACCTGCTTAATTCACCCCTCCACTTT
d_call: TRBD1; v_call: TRBV2; j_call: TRBJ1-2; clone_size: .; cdr3_aa: CASSRDRDGYTF; cdr3_nt: TGTGCCAGCAGTCGAGACAGGGATGGCTACACCTTC
d_call: .; v_call: TRBV14; j_call: TRBJ2-5; clone_size: few; cdr3_aa: CASSLHSGPLGETQYF; cdr3_nt: TGTGCCAGCAGCCTCCATTCAGGTCCCCTGGGGGAGACCCAGTACTTC
d_call: .; v_call: TRBV7-2; j_call: TRBJ2-3; clone_size: few; cdr3_aa: CASTTDGGGGTDTQYF; cdr3_nt: TGTGCCAGCACCACCGACGGGGGAGGTGGCACAGATACGCAGTATTTT
d_call: .; v_call: TRBV29-1; j_call: TRBJ2-7; clone_size: few; cdr3_aa: CSVGGITSSYEQYF; cdr3_nt: TGCAGCGTTGGGGGGATAACATCTTCCTACGAGCAGTACTTC
d_call: TRBD1; v_call: TRBV29-1; j_call: TRBJ1-2; clone_size: .; cdr3_aa: CSGDRGIYGYTF; cdr3_nt: TGCAGCGGAGACAGGGGAATCTATGGCTACACCTTC
d_call: TRBD2; v_call: TRBV20-1; j_call: TRBJ2-5; clone_size: few; cdr3_aa: CSARDVAGWYQETQYF; cdr3_nt: TGCAGTGCTAGAGATGTAGCGGGGTGGTACCAAGAGACCCAGTACTTC
d_call: TRBD1; v_call: TRBV12-3/TRBV12-4; j_call: TRBJ1-5; clone_size: .; cdr3_aa: CARKGTGGHQPQHF; cdr3_nt: TGTGCCAGGAAAGGGACAGGGGGCCATCAGCCCCAGCATTTT
d_call: .; v_call: TRBV12-3/TRBV12-4; j_call: TRBJ1-1; clone_size: few; cdr3_aa: CASSPSTGNTEAFF; cdr3_nt: TGTGCCAGCAGTCCCTCGACAGGCAACACTGAAGCTTTCTTT
d_call: .; v_call: TRBV24-1; j_call: TRBJ2-3; clone_size: .; cdr3_aa: CATSDLSGSTQYF; cdr3_nt: TGTGCCACCAGTGATTTGAGTGGGAGTACGCAGTATTTT
d_call: TRBD2; v_call: TRBV5-5; j_call: TRBJ2-7; clone_size: .; cdr3_aa: CASSFMPGLVAYEQYF; cdr3_nt: TGTGCCAGCAGCTTCATGCCGGGACTAGTGGCCTACGAGCAGTACTTC
d_call: .; v_call: TRBV4-1; j_call: TRBJ2-7; clone_size: .; cdr3_aa: CASSPPGVTYEQYF; cdr3_nt: TGCGCCAGCAGCCCCCCGGGGGTAACCTACGAGCAGTACTTC
d_call: TRBD1; v_call: TRBV4-1; j_call: TRBJ1-2; clone_size: few; cdr3_aa: CASSLQRDRAYGYTF; cdr3_nt: TGCGCCAGCAGCCTTCAACGGGACAGGGCCTATGGCTACACCTTC
d_call: .; v_call: TRBV24-1; j_call: TRBJ1-1; clone_size: few; cdr3_aa: CATSDLAGDTEAFF; cdr3_nt: TGTGCCACCAGTGATTTGGCAGGGGACACTGAAGCTTTCTTT
d_call: .; v_call: TRBV19; j_call: TRBJ1-2; clone_size: .; cdr3_aa: CASSMTGTINYGYTF; cdr3_nt: TGTGCCAGTAGTATGACGGGGACAATTAACTATGGCTACACCTTC
d_call: .; v_call: TRBV5-6; j_call: TRBJ2-3; clone_size: few; cdr3_aa: CASSLVEFRRHTDTQYF; cdr3_nt: TGTGCCAGCAGCTTGGTCGAGTTTCGTCGGCACACAGATACGCAGTATTTT
d_call: .; v_call: TRBV6-5; j_call: TRBJ2-1; clone_size: few; cdr3_aa: CASSPAVGRNEQFF; cdr3_nt: TGTGCCAGCAGTCCCGCTGTCGGCCGCAATGAGCAGTTCTTC
d_call: .; v_call: TRBV6-5; j_call: TRBJ1-1; clone_size: few; cdr3_aa: CASSYRGKTEAFF; cdr3_nt: TGTGCCAGCAGTTACAGGGGAAAAACTGAAGCTTTCTTT
d_call: TRBD2; v_call: TRBV20-1; j_call: TRBJ2-1; clone_size: .; cdr3_aa: CSARDRAGGFIYEQFF; cdr3_nt: TGCAGTGCTAGAGACAGAGCGGGGGGGTTTATATATGAGCAGTTCTTC
d_call: .; v_call: TRBV12-3/TRBV12-4; j_call: TRBJ2-5; clone_size: many; cdr3_aa: CASSWGETQYF; cdr3_nt: TGTGCCAGCAGTTGGGGAGAGACCCAGTACTTC
d_call: .; v_call: TRBV5-1; j_call: TRBJ1-1; clone_size: few; cdr3_aa: CASSLVTGTMNTEAFF; cdr3_nt: TGCGCCAGCAGCTTGGTGACAGGTACAATGAACACTGAAGCTTTCTTT
d_call: TRBD1; v_call: TRBV6-5; j_call: TRBJ2-7; clone_size: .; cdr3_aa: CASSSPGQGINEQYF; cdr3_nt: TGTGCCAGCAGTTCTCCGGGACAGGGGATCAACGAGCAGTACTTC
d_call: .; v_call: TRBV12-3/TRBV12-4; j_call: TRBJ1-1; clone_size: .; cdr3_aa: CASSFPSDSSEAFF; cdr3_nt: TGTGCCAGCAGTTTCCCCTCGGACAGTTCTGAAGCTTTCTTT
d_call: .; v_call: TRBV5-6; j_call: TRBJ2-7; clone_size: many; cdr3_aa: CASSLVAVSSYEQYF; cdr3_nt: TGTGCCAGCAGCTTGGTAGCGGTGAGCTCCTACGAGCAGTACTTC
d_call: .; v_call: TRBV9; j_call: TRBJ2-2; clone_size: few; cdr3_aa: CASSPGRELFF; cdr3_nt: TGTGCCAGCAGCCCCGGGAGGGAGCTGTTTTTT
d_call: .; v_call: TRBV7-3; j_call: TRBJ2-6; clone_size: .; cdr3_aa: CASSLTFSGANVLTF; cdr3_nt: TGTGCCAGCAGCTTAACGTTCTCTGGGGCCAACGTCCTGACTTTC
d_call: .; v_call: TRBV29-1; j_call: TRBJ2-1; clone_size: .; cdr3_aa: CSDRGAVFSHESNEQFF; cdr3_nt: TGCAGTGATAGGGGGGCCGTCTTTAGCCATGAGTCCAATGAGCAGTTCTTC
d_call: TRBD2; v_call: TRBV7-9; j_call: TRBJ2-7; clone_size: few; cdr3_aa: CASSDTSGRAYEQYF; cdr3_nt: TGTGCCAGCAGCGATACTAGCGGGAGGGCCTACGAGCAGTACTTC
d_call: TRBD1; v_call: TRBV18; j_call: TRBJ2-7; clone_size: .; cdr3_aa: CASSLTGLEYEQYF; cdr3_nt: TGTGCCAGCTCATTGACAGGGTTGGAATACGAGCAGTACTTC
d_call: .; v_call: TRBV12-3/TRBV12-4; j_call: TRBJ2-1; clone_size: .; cdr3_aa: CASSSAGPVEQFF; cdr3_nt: TGTGCCAGCAGTTCAGCCGGGCCAGTTGAGCAGTTCTTC
d_call: TRBD2; v_call: TRBV7-3; j_call: TRBJ2-3; clone_size: .; cdr3_aa: CASSLTSGRAHTQYF; cdr3_nt: TGTGCCAGCAGCTTAACTAGCGGGAGGGCTCATACGCAGTATTTT
d_call: .; v_call: TRBV7-2; j_call: TRBJ1-5; clone_size: .; cdr3_aa: CASSLMVRDNQPQHF; cdr3_nt: TGTGCCAGCAGCTTAATGGTTAGGGACAATCAGCCCCAGCATTTT
d_call: TRBD1; v_call: TRBV6-5; j_call: TRBJ1-2; clone_size: once; cdr3_aa: CASSHGTGGNHYGYTF; cdr3_nt: TGTGCCAGCAGTCACGGGACAGGGGGCAATCACTATGGCTACACCTTC
d_call: .; v_call: TRBV5-1; j_call: TRBJ2-7; clone_size: .; cdr3_aa: CASSLRMTYEQYF; cdr3_nt: TGCGCCAGCAGCTTGAGGATGACCTACGAGCAGTACTTC